A selection of T cell receptor beta chains follows, all from one sample in a study of T cell responses to AZD1222 COVID-19 vaccine. Repertoires were generated with immunoSEQ multiplex PCR, while TCRdb's copy carries only in-frame clones and drops some. This sample has 190,000 or so clones, with 93% found just once. This specimen was peripheral blood, taken 28 days after the second AZD1222 dose. These receptors originate from an adult who received the AZD1222 COVID-19 vaccine. Both conserved end residues are part of each CDR3. The D gene is left open where the match is weak. Only some rows state a clone size, as once, few, many or a class for expanded clones.

v_call: TRBV7-9; clone_size: -; d_call: -; cdr3_length: 12; j_call: TRBJ1-1; cdr3_aa: CASSSDRTEAFF; cdr3_nt: TGTGCCAGCAGCTCCGACAGGACTGAAGCTTTCTTT
v_call: TRBV3-1/TRBV3-2; clone_size: -; d_call: -; cdr3_length: 13; j_call: TRBJ1-1; cdr3_aa: CASSRQVNTEAFF; cdr3_nt: TGTGCCAGCAGCCGGCAGGTGAACACTGAAGCTTTCTTT
v_call: TRBV19; clone_size: -; d_call: -; cdr3_length: 12; j_call: TRBJ1-1; cdr3_aa: CASTQRGLGAFF; cdr3_nt: TGTGCCAGTACCCAACGGGGACTGGGGGCTTTCTTT
v_call: TRBV19; clone_size: -; d_call: -; cdr3_length: 17; j_call: TRBJ2-6; cdr3_aa: CASSISAAAAGANVLTF; cdr3_nt: TGTGCCAGTAGTATCTCTGCCGCGGCGGCCGGGGCCAACGTCCTGACTTTC
v_call: TRBV12-3/TRBV12-4; clone_size: -; d_call: -; cdr3_length: 12; j_call: TRBJ2-7; cdr3_aa: CASSFIQNEQYF; cdr3_nt: TGTGCCAGCAGTTTTATACAGAACGAGCAGTACTTC
v_call: TRBV7-3; clone_size: -; d_call: -; cdr3_length: 13; j_call: TRBJ1-2; cdr3_aa: CASSPSPQVGYTF; cdr3_nt: TGTGCCAGCAGCCCGAGCCCGCAAGTAGGCTACACCTTC
v_call: TRBV5-4; clone_size: -; d_call: -; cdr3_length: 13; j_call: TRBJ2-5; cdr3_aa: CASSSTGLETQYF; cdr3_nt: TGTGCCAGCAGCTCAACAGGGTTGGAGACCCAGTACTTC
v_call: TRBV24-1; clone_size: few; d_call: -; cdr3_length: 14; j_call: TRBJ1-2; cdr3_aa: CATSDFSKDYGYTF; cdr3_nt: TGTGCCACCAGTGATTTCTCAAAGGACTATGGCTACACCTTC
v_call: TRBV28; clone_size: -; d_call: TRBD1; cdr3_length: 13; j_call: TRBJ1-2; cdr3_aa: CASKIQGSYGYTF; cdr3_nt: TGTGCCAGCAAAATACAGGGGTCCTATGGCTACACCTTC
v_call: TRBV19; clone_size: -; d_call: TRBD1; cdr3_length: 15; j_call: TRBJ1-2; cdr3_aa: CASSIWDRGQYGYTF; cdr3_nt: TGTGCCAGTAGTATTTGGGACAGGGGCCAGTATGGCTACACCTTC
v_call: TRBV7-2; clone_size: -; d_call: TRBD1; cdr3_length: 15; j_call: TRBJ2-7; cdr3_aa: CASSWGQASSYEQYF; cdr3_nt: TGTGCCAGCAGCTGGGGACAGGCGAGCTCCTACGAGCAGTACTTC
v_call: TRBV7-9; clone_size: -; d_call: -; cdr3_length: 17; j_call: TRBJ1-3; cdr3_aa: CASSLGPAAGSGNTIYF; cdr3_nt: TGTGCCAGCAGCTTAGGTCCTGCAGCCGGCTCTGGAAACACCATATATTTT
v_call: TRBV18; clone_size: -; d_call: -; cdr3_length: 14; j_call: TRBJ1-6; cdr3_aa: CASSPEMGDSPLHF; cdr3_nt: TGTGCCAGCTCACCAGAGATGGGGGATTCACCCCTCCACTTT
v_call: TRBV6-2/TRBV6-3; clone_size: -; d_call: TRBD1; cdr3_length: 18; j_call: TRBJ1-5; cdr3_aa: CASSPYPNRGRGNQPQHF; cdr3_nt: TGTGCCAGCAGTCCCTATCCCAACAGGGGACGGGGCAATCAGCCCCAGCATTTT
v_call: TRBV4-1; clone_size: -; d_call: -; cdr3_length: 15; j_call: TRBJ1-2; cdr3_aa: CASSQDLGTTNGYTF; cdr3_nt: TGCGCCAGCAGCCAAGATCTGGGGACAACCAATGGCTACACCTTC
v_call: TRBV14; clone_size: -; d_call: -; cdr3_length: 13; j_call: TRBJ1-1; cdr3_aa: CASSQVGNTEAFF; cdr3_nt: TGTGCCAGCAGCCAAGTAGGGAACACTGAAGCTTTCTTT
v_call: TRBV7-3; clone_size: -; d_call: TRBD2; cdr3_length: 15; j_call: TRBJ2-1; cdr3_aa: CASSLASGYYNEQFF; cdr3_nt: TGTGCCAGCAGCTTAGCTAGCGGGTACTACAATGAGCAGTTCTTC
v_call: TRBV2; clone_size: -; d_call: TRBD1; cdr3_length: 15; j_call: TRBJ1-1; cdr3_aa: CASSEESIRQGITFF; cdr3_nt: TGTGCCAGCAGTGAAGAATCTATACGACAGGGGATAACTTTCTTT
v_call: TRBV6-5; clone_size: -; d_call: TRBD1; cdr3_length: 12; j_call: TRBJ1-2; cdr3_aa: CASNDRAGGYTF; cdr3_nt: TGTGCCAGCAACGACAGGGCGGGTGGCTACACCTTC
v_call: TRBV7-2; clone_size: -; d_call: TRBD1; cdr3_length: 14; j_call: TRBJ1-1; cdr3_aa: CASSPGQGNTEAFF; cdr3_nt: TGTGCCAGCAGCCCGGGACAGGGGAACACTGAAGCTTTCTTT
v_call: TRBV2; clone_size: -; d_call: -; cdr3_length: 10; j_call: TRBJ2-5; cdr3_aa: CASRGETQYF; cdr3_nt: TGTGCCAGCAGAGGGGAGACCCAGTACTTC
v_call: TRBV14; clone_size: -; d_call: -; cdr3_length: 14; j_call: TRBJ1-1; cdr3_aa: CASSQRRSAPEAFF; cdr3_nt: TGTGCCAGCAGCCAACGGCGGTCGGCGCCTGAAGCTTTCTTT
v_call: TRBV12-3/TRBV12-4; clone_size: -; d_call: -; cdr3_length: 12; j_call: TRBJ1-1; cdr3_aa: CASSPQGTEAFF; cdr3_nt: TGTGCCAGCAGCCCTCAAGGAACTGAAGCTTTCTTT